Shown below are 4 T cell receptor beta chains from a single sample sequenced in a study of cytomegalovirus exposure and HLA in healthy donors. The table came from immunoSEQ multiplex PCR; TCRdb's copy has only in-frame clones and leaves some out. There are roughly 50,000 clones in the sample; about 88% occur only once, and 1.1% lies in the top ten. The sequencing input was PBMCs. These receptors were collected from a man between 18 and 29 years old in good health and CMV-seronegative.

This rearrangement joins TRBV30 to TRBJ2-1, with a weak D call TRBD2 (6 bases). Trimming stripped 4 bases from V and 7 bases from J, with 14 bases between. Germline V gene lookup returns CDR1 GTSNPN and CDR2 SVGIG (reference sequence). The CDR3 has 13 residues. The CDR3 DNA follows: TGTGCCTGGAATACCATGGCGGGAAATGAGCAGTTCTTC. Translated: CAWNTMAGNEQFF.

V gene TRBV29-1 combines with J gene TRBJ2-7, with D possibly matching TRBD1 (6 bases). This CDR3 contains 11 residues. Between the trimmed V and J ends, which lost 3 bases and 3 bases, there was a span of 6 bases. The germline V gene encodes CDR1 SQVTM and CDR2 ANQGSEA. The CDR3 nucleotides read TGCAGCGTTGAGGACAGCTACGAGCAGTACTTC. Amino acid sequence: CSVEDSYEQYF.

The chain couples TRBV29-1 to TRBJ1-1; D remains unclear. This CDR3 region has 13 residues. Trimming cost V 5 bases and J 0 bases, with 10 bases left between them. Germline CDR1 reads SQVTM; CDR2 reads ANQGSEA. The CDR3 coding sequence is TGCAGCGTTCTAGGACTGATGAACACTGAAGCTTTCTTT. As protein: CSVLGLMNTEAFF.

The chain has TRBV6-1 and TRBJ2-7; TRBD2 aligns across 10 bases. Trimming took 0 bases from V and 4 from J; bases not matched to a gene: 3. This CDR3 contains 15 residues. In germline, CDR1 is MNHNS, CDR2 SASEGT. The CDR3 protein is CASSEAPSGRYEQYF. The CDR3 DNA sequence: TGTGCCAGCAGTGAAGCCCCTAGCGGGAGATACGAGCAGTACTTC.